This passage covers 28 T cell receptor beta chains from one sample sequenced in a study of cytomegalovirus exposure and HLA in healthy donors. This table comes from immunoSEQ multiplex PCR, and its TCRdb copy is limited to in-frame clones, with some not included. Found here are some 130,000 clones, approximately 94% of them singletons; the top ten hold 1.5% to 2%. Source material: PBMCs. The source of these receptors is a young man in good health and CMV-seropositive.

This rearrangement joins TRBV6-5 to TRBJ1-1, with a tentative D call TRBD1 (5 bases). This CDR3 region has 14 residues. The V end was cut by 6 bases, the J end by 4 bases, with 15 bases between. The V gene's germline CDR1 is MNHEY and CDR2 SVGAGI. The DNA for the CDR3 is TGTGCCAGCAGGCGGCAGGGATACCGCACTGAAGCTTTCTTT. Its translation: CASRRQGYRTEAFF.

This sequence joins TRBV28 and TRBJ1-2, with a weak D call TRBD1 (6 bases). Trimming removed 5 bases from V and 2 bases from J, with 15 bases in between. CDR3 length: 15 amino acids. The germline gives CDR1 MDHEN, CDR2 SYDVKM. The CDR3 DNA follows: TGTGCCAGCAGTACCCACCCCGGACAGAACTATGGCTACACCTTC. This sequence encodes CASSTHPGQNYGYTF.

This chain uses TRBV5-1 with TRBJ1-6, with TRBD1 matching 8 bases. Looked up from germline, CDR1 is SGHRS and CDR2 is YFSETQ. CDR3 length equals 15 residues. The V and J ends lost 2 bases and 7 bases, in that order; junction bases with no gene match: 5. CDR3 region: CASSFDRGENSPLHF. The CDR3 DNA is TGCGCCAGCAGCTTTGACAGGGGTGAAAATTCACCCCTCCACTTT.

V is TRBV12-5 and J is TRBJ1-2; 9 bases line up with TRBD1. CDR1 is LGHNT and CDR2 is FRNRAP in the germline V gene. This CDR3 contains 16 residues. J lost 4 bases, V lost 3 bases, and 9 bases had no gene match. CDR3 bases: TGTGCTAGTGGTTTCGGCGGACAGGGGAGTACCTATGGCTACACCTTC. Translating gives CASGFGGQGSTYGYTF.

The chain combines TRBV6-6 with TRBJ2-7, with D perhaps matching TRBD2 (6 bases). CDR3 length equals 13 residues. Germline V gene lookup returns CDR1 MNHNY and CDR2 SVGAGI (reference sequence). V lost 8 bases to trimming and J lost 3 bases, with 14 bases between them. Here the CDR3 reads CASGGTLLYEQYF. DNA of the CDR3: TGTGCCAGCGGTGGGACTCTACTCTACGAGCAGTACTTC.

V gene TRBV19 combines with J gene TRBJ1-1; D remains ambiguous. The germline V gene encodes CDR1 LNHDA and CDR2 SQIVND (reference sequence). This CDR3 contains 11 residues. CDR3 region: CVRTGITEAFF. The CDR3 bases are TGTGTCCGGACGGGGATCACTGAAGCTTTCTTT.

The J gene is TRBJ1-3, the V gene TRBV9, with D unresolved. Germline V gene lookup returns CDR1 SGDLS and CDR2 YYNGEE. Trimming removed 1 base from V and 2 bases from J, with 7 bases in between. The length of the CDR3 is 14 residues. This CDR3 is CASSVQATGNTIYF. The DNA for the CDR3 is TGTGCCAGCAGCGTACAGGCGACTGGAAACACCATATATTTT.

J is TRBJ1-5 and V is TRBV2; 10 bases map to TRBD1. This CDR3 contains 13 residues. In germline, CDR1 is SNHLY, CDR2 FYNNEI. The ends lost 5 bases at V and 6 bases at J; junction bases unmatched: 1. CDR3 region: CASSRQGAQPQHF. CDR3 nucleotides: TGTGCCAGCAGTAGACAGGGGGCTCAGCCCCAGCATTTT.

J is TRBJ1-4 and V is TRBV5-1, with D possibly matching TRBD1 (6 bases). In germline, CDR1 is SGHRS, CDR2 YFSETQ. V gave up 4 bases and J gave up 7 bases, with 17 bases separating them. CDR3 length: 15 residues. The CDR3 sequence: CASSVGTMGAEKLFF. DNA of the CDR3: TGCGCCAGCAGCGTCGGGACGATGGGGGCTGAAAAACTGTTTTTT.

The chain combines TRBV7-3 with TRBJ1-4; 8 bases align to TRBD1. This CDR3 is 20 amino acids long. Looked up from germline, CDR1 is SGHTA and CDR2 is FQGTGA. The trim removed 2 bases at V and 1 base at J, leaving 15 bases unmatched. For the CDR3, the DNA is TGTGCCAGCAGCTTAGGACTGGACAGGGATCAATTAGTAACTAATGAAAAACTGTTTTTT. It codes for CASSLGLDRDQLVTNEKLFF.

The CDR3 loop is CASSFTETYEQYF. DNA for the CDR3: TGTGCCAGCAGCTTTACAGAAACCTACGAGCAGTACTTC. The chain has TRBV7-9 and TRBJ2-7; unclear D gene. Germline V gives CDR1 SEHNR, CDR2 FQNEAQ (reference sequence). The CDR3 is made up of 13 amino acids. Trimming stripped 3 bases from V and 2 bases from J, with 8 bases between.

The CDR3, as DNA: TGTGCCAGCAGCCTACAGGGGGCGAATTGGGAAAAACTGTTTTTT. Protein product: CASSLQGANWEKLFF. The chain combines TRBV5-4 with TRBJ1-4; 9 nucleotides match TRBD1. The CDR3 consists of 15 residues. J lost 8 bases, V lost 4 bases, and 9 bases had no gene match. From germline, CDR1 is SGHNT and CDR2 YYREEE (reference sequence).

The genes are TRBV2 and TRBJ2-5; 7 bases agree with TRBD2. The CDR3 has 15 residues. V was clipped by 0 bases and J by 4 bases; unmatched bases: 5. Germline V gene data show CDR1 as SNHLY and CDR2 as FYNNEI. Here the CDR3 reads CASSEALASGETQYF. The CDR3 coding sequence is TGTGCCAGCAGTGAAGCGCTTGCTAGCGGAGAGACCCAGTACTTC.

The chain is built from TRBV5-1 and TRBJ1-2; D ambiguous. The V and J ends lost 0 bases and 0 bases respectively, with 6 bases between them. CDR1 is SGHRS and CDR2 is YFSETQ in the germline V gene. The CDR3 contains 14 residues. The CDR3 reads CASSLDSTNYGYTF. The CDR3 DNA reads as TGCGCCAGCAGCTTGGACAGCACTAACTATGGCTACACCTTC.

The V and J genes are TRBV25-1 and TRBJ1-3; 11 positions agree with TRBD1. The CDR3 covers 16 residues. V shed 3 bases, J shed 8 bases, and the junction held 9 bases outside the gene matches. Looked up from germline, CDR1 is MGHDK and CDR2 is SYGVNS. The CDR3: CASSETGTGGRDTIYF. The CDR3 DNA follows: TGTGCCAGCAGTGAGACCGGGACAGGGGGTAGGGACACCATATATTTT.

V and J are TRBV27 and TRBJ2-5; D unresolved. CDR1 is MNHEY and CDR2 is SMNVEV in the germline V gene (reference sequence). Between the trimmed V and J ends, which lost 5 bases and 2 bases, there was a span of 12 bases. This CDR3 has 14 residues. CDR3 amino acids: CASSPLRRQETQYF. The CDR3, as DNA: TGTGCCAGCAGTCCCCTGCGGCGGCAAGAGACCCAGTACTTC.

The chain links TRBV5-1 to TRBJ2-7; 7 nucleotides line up with TRBD1. Trimming cost V 3 bases and J 0 bases; bases outside gene matches: 6. Germline CDR1 reads SGHRS; CDR2 reads YFSETQ. This CDR3 has 15 amino acids. The CDR3 protein is CASSSRTGPSYEQYF. CDR3 coding DNA: TGCGCCAGCAGCTCGAGGACAGGTCCCTCCTACGAGCAGTACTTC.

This chain links TRBV5-1 with TRBJ2-7; no reliable D call. This CDR3 is built from 14 residues. Germline-derived CDR1 and CDR2 are SGHRS and YFSETQ. V was cut by 1 base and J by 4 bases, with 12 bases left in between. In DNA form, the CDR3 reads TGCGCCAGCAGCTTGACCCTTCTGCGGTACGAGCAGTACTTC. Its protein is CASSLTLLRYEQYF.

This chain connects TRBV6-5 to TRBJ1-2; D gene unclear. The ends were cut back, 8 bases at V and 9 bases at J, with 25 bases in the middle. CDR1 and CDR2 (germline): MNHEY, SVGAGI. The CDR3 is 15 amino acids. In nucleotides, the CDR3 is TGTGCCAGCTCCAACCATCGGGAGGTAGTTTACAGCTACACCTTC. It yields the protein CASSNHREVVYSYTF.

The chain has TRBV27 and TRBJ2-7; 7 bases line up with TRBD1. The CDR3 length is 14 residues. From germline, CDR1 is MNHEY and CDR2 SMNVEV (reference sequence). V gave up 5 bases and J gave up 1 base; unmatched junction bases: 5. The CDR3 loop reads CASSTGTASYEQYF. DNA of the CDR3: TGTGCCAGCAGTACCGGGACAGCGTCCTACGAGCAGTACTTC.

This clone came up once. The chain has TRBV2 and TRBJ2-2; the match to TRBD2 covers 13 bases. This CDR3 has 13 amino acids. Germline-derived CDR1 and CDR2 are SNHLY and FYNNEI. Unmatched junction bases numbered 0, after V lost 6 bases and J lost 8 bases. The CDR3 is CASRTSGRGELFF. CDR3 in DNA: TGTGCCAGCAGGACTAGCGGGAGGGGGGAGCTGTTTTTT. Full variable domain (outside the CDR3, taken from reference TRBV2 and TRBJ2-2): EPEVTQTPSHQVTQMGQEVILRCVPISNHLYFYWYRQILGQKVEFLVSFYNNEISEKSEIFDDQFSVERPDGSNFTLKIRSTKLEDSAMYFCASRTSGRGELFFGEGSRLTVL.

The chain is built from TRBV7-7 and TRBJ2-7; 8 bases map to TRBD2. With V trimmed by 2 bases and J by 1 base, 4 bases remained unmatched. CDR3 length equals 15 residues. Germline loops: CDR1 SSHAT, CDR2 FNYEAQ (reference sequence). In DNA form, the CDR3 reads TGTGCCAGCAGCTTACGTCTAGCGGGTTCCTACGAGCAGTACTTC. Its translation: CASSLRLAGSYEQYF.

This sequence joins TRBV27 and TRBJ2-7, with D tentatively TRBD2 (6 bases). This CDR3 comprises 15 residues. The V end lost 4 bases, the J end lost 2 bases, and 15 bases lay between the germline ends. CDR1 is MNHEY, CDR2 SMNVEV, per germline (reference sequence). CDR3 nucleotides: TGTGCCAGCAGTTCCCTGGGGGGAGGCCCCTACGAGCAGTACTTC. Translated, it gives CASSSLGGGPYEQYF.

The chain couples TRBV27 to TRBJ2-5; 13 bases align to TRBD2. The CDR3 spans 15 residues. Germline V gene sequence: CDR1 MNHEY, CDR2 SMNVEV (reference sequence). The ends lost 2 bases at V and 6 bases at J; junction bases unmatched: 3. The chain's CDR3 is CASSLGTSGEQTQYF. The CDR3 DNA reads as TGTGCCAGCAGTTTAGGGACTAGCGGGGAACAGACCCAGTACTTC.

The V and J genes are TRBV27 and TRBJ1-2, with D perhaps matching TRBD1 (5 bases). CDR1 is MNHEY and CDR2 is SMNVEV in the germline V gene (reference sequence). V was trimmed by 6 bases and J by 2 bases, leaving 10 bases between them. This CDR3 spans 13 amino acids. The CDR3 coding sequence is TGTGCCAGCAGGCAGGGTTCCAACTATGGCTACACCTTC. Translated: CASRQGSNYGYTF.

CDR3 sequence reads: CASSVGTSNSDTQYF. The CDR3 DNA follows: TGTGCCAGCAGCGTCGGGACTAGCAACTCAGATACGCAGTATTTT. The gene calls are TRBV7-9 and TRBJ2-3; 9 bases line up with TRBD2. V trimming: 5 bases; J trimming: 4 bases; junction bases outside the gene matches: 7. Germline-derived CDR1 and CDR2 are SEHNR and FQNEAQ (reference sequence). The CDR3 extends over 15 amino acids.

The rearrangement joins TRBV5-1 to TRBJ2-1; a possible D gene is TRBD1 (5 bases). CDR3 length equals 13 residues. In germline, CDR1 is SGHRS, CDR2 YFSETQ. V dropped 4 bases and J dropped 2 bases, with 7 bases sitting between them. In nucleotides, the CDR3 is TGCGCCAGCAGCCCAGGGACCTACAATGAGCAGTTCTTC. This translates into CASSPGTYNEQFF.

V and J are TRBV28 and TRBJ1-3; D uncertain. V was shortened by 3 bases and J by 0 bases, with 9 bases between the two germline ends. CDR1 MDHEN and CDR2 SYDVKM come from the germline V gene. The CDR3 covers 15 residues. The CDR3 reads CASSLPGYSGNTIYF. The CDR3 bases are TGTGCCAGCAGTTTGCCAGGCTACTCTGGAAACACCATATATTTT.